This TCR beta chain came from a study of blood T cells in healthy people across ages. A second PCR of 7 to 11 cycles used a sample-barcoded 5' primer and a J-beta primer mix. Every sample produced at least 2.5 million CDR3-containing paired-end reads. MiXCR was run by TCRdb on the 5' RACE reads, yielding one entry per CDR3 protein. The sample includes about a million distinct CDR3 sequences, roughly two fifths of them seen just once. V was clipped by 5 bases and J by 8 bases; unmatched bases: 11. The CDR3 extends over 14 amino acids. This clonotype was recorded only once. No antigen is known for it. It may be a read error: a sequence one base away is much more abundant. Points from the study as a whole: Per million T cells, TCR beta diversity dropped roughly linearly as age increased. Relative to aged donors, long-lived donors carried more naive CD4+ cells and displayed higher diversity.

Collection of approximately 9.3 milliliters of peripheral blood was performed for each donor. The rearrangement joins TRBV12-3 or TRBV12-4 to TRBJ1-2, with 7 bases that match TRBD1. The source of this sequence is a man aged 18-30 years in good health. Sequenced: blood. CDR3 protein: CASSVNRQGGGYTF. The CDR3 DNA follows: TGTGCCAGCAGTGTTAACCGACAGGGAGGAGGCTACACCTTC.